This TCR beta chain was identified during a study of PD-L1 blockade in urothelial cancer. This CDR3 spans 10 amino acids. V dropped 6 bases and J dropped 8 bases, with 7 bases sitting between them. Germline V gene lookup returns CDR1 MNHNS and CDR2 SASEGT. The time point: pretreatment peripheral blood. Sequencing was performed with immunoSEQ multiplex PCR; in TCRdb, only in-frame clones are kept and a portion is missing. The sample lists 90,000 to 100,000 clones; nearly 90% were seen once. The V and J genes are TRBV6-1 and TRBJ1-1; unclear D gene. The receptor comes from a man aged 55 to 70 with urothelial cancer. The material was PBMCs, obtained around atezolizumab (anti-PD-L1) treatment. Here the CDR3 DNA reads TGTGCCAGCAGGTACAGCGAAGCTTTCTTT. Translating gives CASRYSEAFF.